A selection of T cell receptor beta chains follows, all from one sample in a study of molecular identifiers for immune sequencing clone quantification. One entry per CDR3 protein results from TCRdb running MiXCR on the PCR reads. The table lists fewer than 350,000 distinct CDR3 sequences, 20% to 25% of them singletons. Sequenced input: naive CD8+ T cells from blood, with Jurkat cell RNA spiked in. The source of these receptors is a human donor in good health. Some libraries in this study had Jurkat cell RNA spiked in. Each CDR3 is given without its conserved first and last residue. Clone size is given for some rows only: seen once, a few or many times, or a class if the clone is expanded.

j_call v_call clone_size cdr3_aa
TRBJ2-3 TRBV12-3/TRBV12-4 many ASSLVGGGTDTQY
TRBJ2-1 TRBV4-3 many ASSQDLGNEQF
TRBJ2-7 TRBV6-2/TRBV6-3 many ASSSLGGYEQY
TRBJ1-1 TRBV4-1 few ASSQTGTGPNTEAF
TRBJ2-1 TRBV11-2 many ASSSRESPPYNEQF
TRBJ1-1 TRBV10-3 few AISGTESTEAF
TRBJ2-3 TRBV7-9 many ASSSSLTDRSTDTQY
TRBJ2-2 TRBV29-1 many SGDFANTGELF
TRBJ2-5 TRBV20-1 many SARGSDQETQY
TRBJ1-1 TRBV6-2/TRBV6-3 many ASSYSTYRPNTEAF
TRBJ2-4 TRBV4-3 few ASSQDAWALLAKNIQY
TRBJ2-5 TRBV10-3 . AISESLWTSEQETQY
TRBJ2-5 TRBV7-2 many ASSSWEGRETQY
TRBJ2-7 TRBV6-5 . ASSPRIADNYEQY
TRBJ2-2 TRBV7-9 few ASSPPRTGATGELF
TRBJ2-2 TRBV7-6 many ASSLLAGANTGELF
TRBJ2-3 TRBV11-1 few ASSLVWESGGQLDTQY
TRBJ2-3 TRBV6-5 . ASSYLGQDTQY
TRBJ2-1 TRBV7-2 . ASSSWTGDWNEQF
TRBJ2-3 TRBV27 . ASRRGTTTSTDTQY
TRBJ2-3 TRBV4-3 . ASSQLPDTQY
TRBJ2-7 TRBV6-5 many ASSYSPSGSPYEQY
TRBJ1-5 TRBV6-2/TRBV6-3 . ASTMTGLNQPQH
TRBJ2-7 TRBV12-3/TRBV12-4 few ASSNPGPIGNEQY
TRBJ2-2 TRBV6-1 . ASSEANTGELV
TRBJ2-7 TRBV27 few ASSSRWLGQVTGAYEQY
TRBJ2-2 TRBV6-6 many ASSYAQVQAGELF
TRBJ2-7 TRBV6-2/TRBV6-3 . ATEERDYSYEQY
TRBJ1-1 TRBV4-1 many ASSQGPGTGLGGTEAF
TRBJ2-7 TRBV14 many ASSPADEQY
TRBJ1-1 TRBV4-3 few ASSQDLADYMNTEAF
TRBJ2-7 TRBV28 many ASSSEGPEQY
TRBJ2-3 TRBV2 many ASDGTSGLSTDTQY
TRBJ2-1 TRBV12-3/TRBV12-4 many ASSPGGQRQF
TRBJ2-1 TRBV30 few AWSVMGGTYNEQF
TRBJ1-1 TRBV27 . ASAPQWGVNTEAF
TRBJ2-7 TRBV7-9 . ASSLAMATDHEQY
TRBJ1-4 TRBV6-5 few ASSSTGLVEKLF
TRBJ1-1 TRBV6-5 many ASRPEGQNTEAF
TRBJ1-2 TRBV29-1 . SVDPGGSYGYT
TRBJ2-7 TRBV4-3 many ASSQDWGSYEQY
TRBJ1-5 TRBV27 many ASSTRGADQPQH